Sequencing of this TCR beta chain was carried out in a study of OX40 agonist ivuxolimab in advanced cancers. Method: immunoSEQ multiplex PCR; TCRdb's copy keeps in-frame clones and lacks some. The sample shows approximately 22,000 clones, 65% to 90% of them seen only once. The study's findings and limits: At 0.1 to 3.0 mg/kg and by week 6, clonal expansion occurred in CD4+ and CD8+ blood T cells.

Trimming pared 0 bases from V and 7 bases from J, leaving 13 bases between. CDR1 and CDR2 (germline): MNHNY, SVGAGI (reference sequence). The CDR3 loop spans 14 amino acids. Note on this clone: Its specificity is not known.

This specimen was CD4+ or CD8+ T cells sorted from blood, taken in a trial of the OX40 agonist ivuxolimab. The chain links TRBV6-6 to TRBJ2-7; maybe TRBD1 (6 bases). The sequence was collected from an adult with an advanced solid tumor such as melanoma, head and neck, liver or kidney cancer. CDR3 DNA sequence: TGTGCCAGCAGTTACTCCGACAGGATGGGGGAGCAGTACTTC. Translating it yields CASSYSDRMGEQYF.